This T cell receptor beta chain was sequenced for a study of OX40 agonist ivuxolimab in advanced cancers. Regarding the complete study: Ivuxolimab, which targeted the costimulatory receptor OX40 (CD134), was an agonistic, fully human IgG2 monoclonal antibody. Intravenous ivuxolimab was administered to patients every 2 weeks at six dose levels: 0.01, 0.1, 0.3, 1.5, 3 and 10 mg/kg. Of the approximately 50 dose-escalation patients, hepatocellular carcinoma was present in around 19, melanoma in some 15, renal cell carcinoma in 9 and head and neck cancer in 9. In the dose-escalation cohort, 70% to 85% of patients were male, and the mean age was around 60 years, with a range of roughly 23 to 85. Patients were allowed to have had prior anti-PD-1, anti-PD-L1 or anti-CTLA-4 therapy, and around two fifths of the dose-escalation patients had been treated with checkpoint inhibitors. Three dose-escalation patients achieved partial responses, one with hepatocellular carcinoma and two with cutaneous melanoma. Peripheral TCRbeta sequencing was intended to test whether TCR sequence diversity was altered and clonal T-cell expansion was caused by ivuxolimab. The monotherapy dose-escalation portion (N of about 52 patients) of the phase I ivuxolimab trial is reported in the paper. What the authors observed across the whole study: At doses of 0.1 to 3.0 mg/kg, clonal expansion of both CD4+ and CD8+ T cells in blood was seen between baseline and week 6. Low levels of normalized T-cell clonal expansion were also shown by some nonresponding patients. Antigen specificity was not determined for the clonally expanded peripheral T cells. After ivuxolimab, expanded clones were on average more numerous among CD8+ T cells than among CD4+ T cells. In the 0.1-3.0 mg/kg groups, partial responders had among the lowest normalized peripheral clonal expansion, particularly in CD8+ T cells.

Patients with autoimmune disease history or receiving systemic immunosuppression were excluded from the trial. Peripheral blood for TCR sequencing was drawn from every dose cohort at baseline, at cycle 4 day 1 and at cycle 7 day 1. The samples were drawn from a first-in-human, open-label, multicenter phase I dose-escalation trial of ivuxolimab. Adults with locally advanced or metastatic melanoma, renal cell carcinoma, hepatocellular carcinoma or head and neck squamous cell carcinoma were enrolled in the trial. Before TCR sequencing, CD4+ and CD8+ T cells were separately sorted from peripheral blood. As regards this clone: The target of this receptor is not known. Nothing much larger sits one base from this clone, and base qualities are not available. Other DNA sequences in this specimen translate into the identical CDR3.

Sequences SGHAT (CDR1) and FQNNGV (CDR2) are obtained from the germline V gene. CDR3 length: 15 amino acids, cysteine to phenylalanine. Left in the record is the CDR3 DNA by itself, 45 bases read in frame from the first base. The germline V end is reduced by 1 base and the J end by 0 bases; junction bases left unmatched: 3. For sequencing of the TCRbeta CDR3 region, genomic DNA was extracted from the sorted cells. The immunoSEQ Assay was used to sequence the TCRbeta CDR3 regions. The clones in this table, taken by TCRdb from immuneACCESS, are in-frame only. Not every clone is retained; where verified, under half of the shortfall comes from an unresolved V gene, and the cause of the rest is unknown. Counted in this sample were some 98,000 clones; roughly 84% of them appeared once. The ten largest clones take up approximately 0.29% of the sample.

The sequenced sample was CD4+ or CD8+ T cells sorted from blood, obtained in a trial of the OX40 agonist ivuxolimab. The rearranged chain carries TRBV11-2 and TRBJ2-7; TRBD2 aligns with 7 central bases. The sequence derives from an adult with an advanced solid tumor such as melanoma, head and neck, liver or kidney cancer. The CDR3 protein is CASSLVGGSSYEQYF. The base sequence is TGTGCCAGCAGCTTAGTCGGGGGGAGCTCCTACGAGCAGTACTTC.